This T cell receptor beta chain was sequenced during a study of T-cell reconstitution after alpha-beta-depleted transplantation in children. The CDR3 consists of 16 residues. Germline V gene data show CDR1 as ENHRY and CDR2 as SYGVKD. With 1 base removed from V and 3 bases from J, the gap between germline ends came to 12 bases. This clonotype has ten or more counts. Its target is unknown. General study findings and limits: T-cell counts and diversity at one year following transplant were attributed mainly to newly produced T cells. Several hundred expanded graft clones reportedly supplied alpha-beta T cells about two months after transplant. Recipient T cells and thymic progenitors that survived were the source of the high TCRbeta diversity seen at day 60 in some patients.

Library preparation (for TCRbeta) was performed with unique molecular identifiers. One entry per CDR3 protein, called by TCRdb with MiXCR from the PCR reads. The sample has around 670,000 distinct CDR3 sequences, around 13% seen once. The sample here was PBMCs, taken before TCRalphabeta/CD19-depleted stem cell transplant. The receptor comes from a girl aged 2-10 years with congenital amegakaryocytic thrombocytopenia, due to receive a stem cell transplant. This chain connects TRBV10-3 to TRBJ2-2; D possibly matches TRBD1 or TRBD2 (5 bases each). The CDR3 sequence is CAISEWDPQYTGELFF. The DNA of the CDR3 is TGTGCCATCAGTGAGTGGGACCCCCAATACACCGGGGAGCTGTTTTTT.